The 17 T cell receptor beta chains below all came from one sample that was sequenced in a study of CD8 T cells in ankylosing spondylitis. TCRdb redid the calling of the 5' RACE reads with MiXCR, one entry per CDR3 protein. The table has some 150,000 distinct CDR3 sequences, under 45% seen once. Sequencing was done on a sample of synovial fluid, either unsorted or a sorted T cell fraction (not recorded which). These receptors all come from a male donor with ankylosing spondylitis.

The CDR3 DNA follows: TGTGCCAGCAGCGTTGATGGCGGCCGTCACGGCACAGATACGCAGTATTTT. It yields the protein CASSVDGGRHGTDTQYF. The chain uses TRBV9 and TRBJ2-3; no reliable D call. The CDR3 covers 17 residues. CDR1 SGDLS and CDR2 YYNGEE come from the germline V gene. The V end was cut by 2 bases, the J end by 1 base, with 17 bases between. Full variable domain (remainder filled in from reference TRBV9 and TRBJ2-3): DSGVTQTPKHLITATGQRVTLRCSPRSGDLSVYWYQQSLDQGLQFLIQYYNGEERAKGNILERFSAQQFPDLHSELNLSSLELGDSALYFCASSVDGGRHGTDTQYFGPGTRLTVL.

CDR3 in amino acids: CASSESQAGFYLPSANTGELFF. The CDR3 DNA sequence: TGTGCCAGCAGCGAAAGTCAAGCGGGGTTCTACCTCCCTTCCGCGAACACCGGGGAGCTGTTTTTT. The rearrangement links TRBV21-1 to TRBJ2-2; TRBD2 is taken as the D call from the table, unchecked against the DNA. TRBV21-1 is assigned pseudogene status. This CDR3 has 22 amino acids.

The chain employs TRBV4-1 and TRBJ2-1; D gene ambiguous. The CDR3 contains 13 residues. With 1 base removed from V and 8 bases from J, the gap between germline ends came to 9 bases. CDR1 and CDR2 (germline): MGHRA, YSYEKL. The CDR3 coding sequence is TGCGCCAGCAGCCAAGCCGAGGCGCATGAGCAGTTCTTC. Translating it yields CASSQAEAHEQFF.

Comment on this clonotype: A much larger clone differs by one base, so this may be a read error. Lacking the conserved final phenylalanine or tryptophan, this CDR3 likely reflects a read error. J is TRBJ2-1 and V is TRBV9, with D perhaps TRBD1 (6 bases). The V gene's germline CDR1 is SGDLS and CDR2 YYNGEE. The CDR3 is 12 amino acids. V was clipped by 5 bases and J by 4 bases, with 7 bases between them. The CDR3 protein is CASSTGYNEQFL. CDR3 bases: TGTGCCAGCAGTACAGGGTACAATGAGCAGTTCCTC.

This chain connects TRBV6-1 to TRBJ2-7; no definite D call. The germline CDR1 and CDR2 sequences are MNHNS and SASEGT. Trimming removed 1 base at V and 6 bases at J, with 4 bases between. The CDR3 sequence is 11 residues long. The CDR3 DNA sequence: TGTGCCAGCAGTGAAGACGGCGAGCAGTACTTC. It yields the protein CASSEDGEQYF.

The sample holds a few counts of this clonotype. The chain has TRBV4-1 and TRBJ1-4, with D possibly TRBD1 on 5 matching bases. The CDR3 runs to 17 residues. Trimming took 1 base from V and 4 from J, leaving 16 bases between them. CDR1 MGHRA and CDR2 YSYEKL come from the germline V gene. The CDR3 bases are TGCGCCAGCAGCCAAGGGGACCGCGGGATAATTAATGAAAAACTGTTTTTT. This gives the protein CASSQGDRGIINEKLFF.

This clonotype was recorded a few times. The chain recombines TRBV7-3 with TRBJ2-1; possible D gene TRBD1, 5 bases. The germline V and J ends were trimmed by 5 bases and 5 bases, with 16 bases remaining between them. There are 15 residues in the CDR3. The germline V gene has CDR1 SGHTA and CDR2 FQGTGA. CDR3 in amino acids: CASSLQQGFDNEQFF. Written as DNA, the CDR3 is TGTGCCAGCAGCCTACAGCAGGGTTTTGACAATGAGCAGTTCTTC. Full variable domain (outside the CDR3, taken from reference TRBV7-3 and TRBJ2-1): GAGVSQTPSNKVTEKGKYVELRCDPISGHTALYWYRQSLGQGPEFLIYFQGTGAADDSGLPNDRFFAVRPEGSVSTLKIQRTERGDSAVYLCASSLQQGFDNEQFFGPGTRLTVL.

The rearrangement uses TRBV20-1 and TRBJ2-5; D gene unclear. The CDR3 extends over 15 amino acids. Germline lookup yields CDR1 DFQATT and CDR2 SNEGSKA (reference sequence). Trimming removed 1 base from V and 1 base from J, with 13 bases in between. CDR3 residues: CSARVYDTAQETQYF. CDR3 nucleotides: TGCAGTGCTAGAGTTTATGACACAGCCCAAGAGACCCAGTACTTC.

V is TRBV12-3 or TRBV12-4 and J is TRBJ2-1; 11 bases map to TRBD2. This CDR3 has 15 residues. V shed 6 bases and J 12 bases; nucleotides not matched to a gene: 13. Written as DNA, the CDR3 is TGTGCCAGCAGCCCGCTAGCGGGGGGCCCCCCGGGGCAGTTCTTC. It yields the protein CASSPLAGGPPGQFF.

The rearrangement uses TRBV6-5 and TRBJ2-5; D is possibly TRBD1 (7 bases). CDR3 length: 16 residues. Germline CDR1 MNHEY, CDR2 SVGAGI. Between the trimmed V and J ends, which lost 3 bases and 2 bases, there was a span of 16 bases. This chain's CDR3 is CASSYGQGGMQETQYF. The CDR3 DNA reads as TGTGCCAGCAGTTATGGGCAGGGGGGAATGCAAGAGACCCAGTACTTC.

CDR3 sequence: CASSPWWGNYGYTF. Here the CDR3 DNA reads TGTGCCAGCAGCCCGTGGTGGGGGAACTATGGCTACACCTTC. This chain connects TRBV7-6 to TRBJ1-2, with D possibly TRBD1 on 5 matching bases. Trimming cost V 5 bases and J 2 bases, with 12 bases left between them. Germline V CDR1 and CDR2: SGHVS, FNYEAQ. The CDR3 runs to 14 residues. Complete variable domain (other parts from reference TRBV7-6 and TRBJ1-2): GAGVSQSPRYKVTKRGQDVALRCDPISGHVSLYWYRQALGQGPEFLTYFNYEAQQDKSGLPNDRFSAERPEGSISTLTIQRTEQRDSAMYRCASSPWWGNYGYTFGSGTRLTVV.

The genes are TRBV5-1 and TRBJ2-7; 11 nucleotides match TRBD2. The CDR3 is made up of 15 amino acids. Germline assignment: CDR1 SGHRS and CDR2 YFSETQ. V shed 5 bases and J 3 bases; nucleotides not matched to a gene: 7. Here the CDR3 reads CASSEGLAGFYEQYF. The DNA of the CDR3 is TGCGCCAGCAGTGAAGGACTAGCGGGTTTCTACGAGCAGTACTTC.

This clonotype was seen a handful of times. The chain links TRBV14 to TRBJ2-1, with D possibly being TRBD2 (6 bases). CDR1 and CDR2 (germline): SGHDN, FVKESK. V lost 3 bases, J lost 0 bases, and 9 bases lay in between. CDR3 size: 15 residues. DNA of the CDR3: TGTGCCAGCAGCCACACCGGGAGCTCCTACAATGAGCAGTTCTTC. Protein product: CASSHTGSSYNEQFF.

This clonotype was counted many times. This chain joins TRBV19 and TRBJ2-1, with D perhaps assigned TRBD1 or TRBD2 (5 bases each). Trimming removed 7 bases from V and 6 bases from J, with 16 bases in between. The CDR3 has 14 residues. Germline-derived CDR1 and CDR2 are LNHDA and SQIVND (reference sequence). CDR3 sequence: CASTGAYGTNEQFF. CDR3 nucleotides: TGTGCCAGTACTGGAGCTTACGGGACCAATGAGCAGTTCTTC. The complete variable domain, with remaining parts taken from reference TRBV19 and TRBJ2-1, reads DGGITQSPKYLFRKEGQNVTLSCEQNLNHDAMYWYRQDPGQGLRLIYYSQIVNDFQKGDIAEGYSVSREKKESFPLTVTSAQKNPTAFYLCASTGAYGTNEQFFGPGTRLTVL.

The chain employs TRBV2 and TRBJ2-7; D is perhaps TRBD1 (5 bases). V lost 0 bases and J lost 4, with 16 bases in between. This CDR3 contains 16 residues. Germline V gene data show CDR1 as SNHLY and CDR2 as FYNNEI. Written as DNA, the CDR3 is TGTGCCAGCAGTGAAGCGCTTCTGGCAGGGCCGTACGAGCAGTACTTC. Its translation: CASSEALLAGPYEQYF. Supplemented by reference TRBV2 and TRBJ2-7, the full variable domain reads EPEVTQTPSHQVTQMGQEVILRCVPISNHLYFYWYRQILGQKVEFLVSFYNNEISEKSEIFDDQFSVERPDGSNFTLKIRSTKLEDSAMYFCASSEALLAGPYEQYFGPGTRLTVT.

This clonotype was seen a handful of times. CDR3: CASSSLGTSGYNEQFF. As DNA, the CDR3 is TGTGCCAGCAGCAGCCTCGGGACTAGCGGATACAATGAGCAGTTCTTC. This rearrangement joins TRBV12-3 or TRBV12-4 to TRBJ2-1; 11 positions agree with TRBD2. J gave up 4 bases and V 6 bases, and 8 bases lay outside the gene matches. The CDR3 totals 16 residues.

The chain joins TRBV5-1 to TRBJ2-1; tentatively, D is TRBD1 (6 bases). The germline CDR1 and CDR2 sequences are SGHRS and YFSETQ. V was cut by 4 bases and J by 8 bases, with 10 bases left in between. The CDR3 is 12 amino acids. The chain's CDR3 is CASSPGDDEQFF. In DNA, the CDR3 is TGCGCCAGCAGCCCAGGGGATGATGAGCAGTTCTTC.